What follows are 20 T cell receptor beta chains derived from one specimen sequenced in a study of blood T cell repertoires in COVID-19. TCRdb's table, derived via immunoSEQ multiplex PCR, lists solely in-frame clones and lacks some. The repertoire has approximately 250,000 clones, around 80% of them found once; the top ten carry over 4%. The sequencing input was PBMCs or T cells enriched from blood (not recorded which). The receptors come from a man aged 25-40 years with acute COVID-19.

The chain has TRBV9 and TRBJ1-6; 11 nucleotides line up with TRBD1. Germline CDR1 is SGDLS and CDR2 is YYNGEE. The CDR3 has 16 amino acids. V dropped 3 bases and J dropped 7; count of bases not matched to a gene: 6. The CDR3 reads CASSARGTGGNSPLHF. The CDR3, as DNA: TGTGCCAGCAGCGCCCGCGGGACAGGGGGAAATTCACCCCTCCACTTT.

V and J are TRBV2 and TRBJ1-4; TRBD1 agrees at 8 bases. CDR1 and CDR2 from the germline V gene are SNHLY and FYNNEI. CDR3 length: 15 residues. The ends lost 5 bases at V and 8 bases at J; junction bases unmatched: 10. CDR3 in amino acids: CASSSRTGREEKLFF. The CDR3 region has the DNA TGTGCCAGCAGTTCCCGGACAGGGAGGGAAGAAAAACTGTTTTTT.

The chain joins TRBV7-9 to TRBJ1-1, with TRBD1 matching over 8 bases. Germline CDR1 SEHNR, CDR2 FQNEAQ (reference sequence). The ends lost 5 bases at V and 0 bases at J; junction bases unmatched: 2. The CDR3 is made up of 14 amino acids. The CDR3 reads CASSPDRVNTEAFF. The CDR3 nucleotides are TGTGCCAGCAGCCCGGACAGGGTGAACACTGAAGCTTTCTTT.

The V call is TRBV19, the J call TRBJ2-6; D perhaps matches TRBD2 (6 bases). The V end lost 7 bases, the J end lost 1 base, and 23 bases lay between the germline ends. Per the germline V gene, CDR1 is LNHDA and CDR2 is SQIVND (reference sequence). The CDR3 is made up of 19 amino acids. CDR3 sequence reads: CASNLSPGRPPSGANVLTF. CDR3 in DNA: TGTGCCAGTAACCTCAGCCCAGGGAGGCCCCCATCTGGGGCCAACGTCCTGACTTTC.

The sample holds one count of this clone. CDR3 sequence: CASSDGQGISIYF. The CDR3 DNA is TGTGCCAGCAGTGATGGACAGGGTATCTCCATATATTTT. The V gene is TRBV2, the J gene TRBJ1-3; TRBD1 agrees at 8 bases. J gave up 11 bases and V 3 bases, and 6 bases lay outside the gene matches. The CDR3 has 13 residues. Per germline, CDR1 SNHLY and CDR2 FYNNEI.

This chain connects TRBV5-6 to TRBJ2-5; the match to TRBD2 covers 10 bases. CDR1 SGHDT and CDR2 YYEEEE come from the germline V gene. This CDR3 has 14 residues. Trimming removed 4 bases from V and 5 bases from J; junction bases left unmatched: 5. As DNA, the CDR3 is TGTGCCAGCAGCCATAAAGCGGGAGGGGAGACCCAGTACTTC. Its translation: CASSHKAGGETQYF.

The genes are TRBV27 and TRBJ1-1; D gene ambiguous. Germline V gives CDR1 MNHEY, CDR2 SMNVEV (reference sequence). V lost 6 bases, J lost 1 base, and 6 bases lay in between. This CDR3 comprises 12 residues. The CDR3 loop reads CASSNRNTEAFF. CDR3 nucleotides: TGTGCCAGCAGCAACAGGAACACTGAAGCTTTCTTT.

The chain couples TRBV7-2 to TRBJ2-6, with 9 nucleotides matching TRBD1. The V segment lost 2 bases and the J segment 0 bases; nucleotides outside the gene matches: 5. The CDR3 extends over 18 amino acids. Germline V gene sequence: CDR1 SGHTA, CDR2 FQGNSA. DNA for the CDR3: TGTGCCAGCAGCTTACTCGGGACAGGGAGCTCTGGGGCCAACGTCCTGACTTTC. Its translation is CASSLLGTGSSGANVLTF.

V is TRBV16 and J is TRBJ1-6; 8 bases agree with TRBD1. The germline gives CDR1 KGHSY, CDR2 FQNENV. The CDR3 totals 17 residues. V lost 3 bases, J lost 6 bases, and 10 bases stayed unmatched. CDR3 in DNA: TGTGCCAGCAGCCACCTAACAGGGGGTCGTAGTAATTCACCCCTCCACTTT. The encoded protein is CASSHLTGGRSNSPLHF. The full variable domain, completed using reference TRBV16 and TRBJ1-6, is GEEVAQTPKHLVRGEGQKAKLYCAPIKGHSYVFWYQQVLKNEFKFLISFQNENVFDETGMPKERFSAKCLPNSPCSLEIQATKLEDSAVYFCASSHLTGGRSNSPLHFGNGTRLTVT.

CDR3 DNA: TGTGCCAGCAGCTTATCGAGCGGGACATATGAAAAACTGTTTTTT. Translating it yields CASSLSSGTYEKLFF. This chain joins TRBV7-9 and TRBJ1-4; possible D gene TRBD1, 6 bases. V shed 2 bases and J shed 6 bases, with 13 bases lying between them. From germline, CDR1 is SEHNR and CDR2 FQNEAQ (reference sequence). This CDR3 has 15 residues.

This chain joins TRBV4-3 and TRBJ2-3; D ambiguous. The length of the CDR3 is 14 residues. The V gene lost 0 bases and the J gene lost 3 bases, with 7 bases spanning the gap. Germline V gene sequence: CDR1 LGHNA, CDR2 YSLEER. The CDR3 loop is CASSQDPLTDTQYF. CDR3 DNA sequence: TGCGCCAGCAGCCAAGATCCCTTGACAGATACGCAGTATTTT.

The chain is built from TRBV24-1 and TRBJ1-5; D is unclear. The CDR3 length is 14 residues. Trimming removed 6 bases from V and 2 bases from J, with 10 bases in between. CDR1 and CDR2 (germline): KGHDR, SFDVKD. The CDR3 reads CATSSPEGNQPQHF. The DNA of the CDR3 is TGTGCCACCAGTTCGCCAGAGGGCAATCAGCCCCAGCATTTT.

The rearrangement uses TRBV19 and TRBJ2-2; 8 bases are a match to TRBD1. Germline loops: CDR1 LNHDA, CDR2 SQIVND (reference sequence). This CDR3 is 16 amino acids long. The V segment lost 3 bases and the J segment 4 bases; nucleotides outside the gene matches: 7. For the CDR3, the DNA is TGTGCCAGTAGTATTTTGACAGGGGCGGGCACCGGGGAGCTGTTTTTT. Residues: CASSILTGAGTGELFF.

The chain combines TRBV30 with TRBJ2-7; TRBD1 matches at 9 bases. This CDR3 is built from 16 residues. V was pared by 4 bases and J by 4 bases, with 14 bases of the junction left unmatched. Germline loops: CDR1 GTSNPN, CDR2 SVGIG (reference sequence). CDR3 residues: CAWTNPGTGKRYEQYV. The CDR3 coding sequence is TGTGCCTGGACAAACCCCGGGACAGGGAAACGGTACGAGCAGTACGTC.

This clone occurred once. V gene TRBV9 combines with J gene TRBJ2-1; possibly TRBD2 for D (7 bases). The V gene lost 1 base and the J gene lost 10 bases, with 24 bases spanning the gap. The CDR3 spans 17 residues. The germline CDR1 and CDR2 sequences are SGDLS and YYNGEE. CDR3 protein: CASSVSWGGQPREEQFF. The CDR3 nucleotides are TGTGCCAGCAGCGTATCATGGGGGGGGCAGCCAAGGGAGGAGCAGTTCTTC.

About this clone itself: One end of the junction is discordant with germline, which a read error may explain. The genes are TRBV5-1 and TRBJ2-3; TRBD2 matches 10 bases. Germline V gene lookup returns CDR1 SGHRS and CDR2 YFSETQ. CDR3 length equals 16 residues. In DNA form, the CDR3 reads TGTGCCAGCAGCGTGGGGACTAGCGCCCGCACAGATACGCAGTATTTT. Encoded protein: CASSVGTSARTDTQYF.

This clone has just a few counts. The CDR3 bases are TGCAGCGTTGATGAGGCAGAGTACTATGGCTACACCTTC. Encoded protein: CSVDEAEYYGYTF. V usage is TRBV29-1 and J usage is TRBJ1-2; D is undetermined. Germline V gene lookup returns CDR1 SQVTM and CDR2 ANQGSEA. Trimming left V 3 bases short and J 3 bases short, with 11 bases between. The CDR3 contains 13 residues.

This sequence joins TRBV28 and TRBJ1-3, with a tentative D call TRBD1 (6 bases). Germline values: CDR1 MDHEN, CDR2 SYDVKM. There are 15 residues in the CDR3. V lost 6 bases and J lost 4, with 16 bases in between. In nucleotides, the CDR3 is TGTGCCAGCAGAATCAGGACAGACGGGGGAAACACCATATATTTT. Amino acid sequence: CASRIRTDGGNTIYF.

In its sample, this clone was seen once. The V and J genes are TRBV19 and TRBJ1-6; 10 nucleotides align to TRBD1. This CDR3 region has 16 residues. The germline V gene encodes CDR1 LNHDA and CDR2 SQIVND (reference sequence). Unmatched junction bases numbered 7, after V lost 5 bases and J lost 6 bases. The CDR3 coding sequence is TGTGCCAGTAGTCGTTCGGGACAGGGGTTTAATTCACCCCTCCACTTT. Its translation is CASSRSGQGFNSPLHF.

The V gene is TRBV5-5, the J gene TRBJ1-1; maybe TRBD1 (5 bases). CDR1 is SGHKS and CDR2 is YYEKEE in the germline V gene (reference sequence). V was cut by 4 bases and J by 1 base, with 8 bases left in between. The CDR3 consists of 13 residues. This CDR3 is CASSPTGNTEAFF. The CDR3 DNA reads TGTGCCAGCAGCCCCACAGGGAACACTGAAGCTTTCTTT. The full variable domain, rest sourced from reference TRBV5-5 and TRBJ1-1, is DAGVTQSPTHLIKTRGQQVTLRCSPISGHKSVSWYQQVLGQGPQFIFQYYEKEERGRGNFPDRFSARQFPNYSSELNVNALLLGDSALYLCASSPTGNTEAFFGQGTRLTVV.